Below are 16 T cell receptor beta chains sequenced from a single sample in a study of lymphopenia after photon versus proton radiotherapy. Sequencing used immunoSEQ multiplex PCR; TCRdb keeps in-frame clones, though not all of them. The sample has 40,000 or so clones, about 85% seen once. The specimen comprised peripheral blood, sampled from a patient treated with photon-based radiotherapy. The source is a man in his forties or fifties with gastric cancer.

The chain combines TRBV4-3 with TRBJ2-1; TRBD2 might be the D (7 bases). The CDR3 spans 12 residues. Trimming stripped 11 bases from V and 8 bases from J, with 16 bases between. CDR1 is LGHNA and CDR2 is YSLEER in the germline V gene. Here the CDR3 reads CARRGGADEQFF. CDR3 bases: TGCGCCCGGAGGGGGGGGGCGGATGAGCAGTTCTTC.

This clone is a singleton in its sample. This sequence joins TRBV5-4 and TRBJ1-2; D is possibly TRBD1 (5 bases). The ends were cut back, 4 bases at V and 7 bases at J, with 14 bases in the middle. CDR3 size: 13 residues. Looked up from germline, CDR1 is SGHNT and CDR2 is YYREEE (reference sequence). The CDR3 coding sequence is TGTGCCAGCAGCGATGTGGGGGGTACTGGCTACACCTTC. It encodes CASSDVGGTGYTF. The full variable domain, completed using reference TRBV5-4 and TRBJ1-2, is ETGVTQSPTHLIKTRGQQVTLRCSSQSGHNTVSWYQQALGQGPQFIFQYYREEENGRGNFPPRFSGLQFPNYSSELNVNALELDDSALYLCASSDVGGTGYTFGSGTRLTVV.

The chain recombines TRBV12-5 with TRBJ2-7, with D perhaps TRBD1 or TRBD2 (5 bases each). Germline lookup yields CDR1 LGHNT and CDR2 FRNRAP. Trimming cost V 5 bases and J 2 bases, with 19 bases left between them. The CDR3 covers 16 residues. CDR3 in DNA: TGTGCTAGTGGTCCTCCCGGGCCCGGGGCCACCTACGAGCAGTACTTC. It specifies CASGPPGPGATYEQYF. Full variable domain (outside the CDR3, taken from reference TRBV12-5 and TRBJ2-7): DARVTQTPRHKVTEMGQEVTMRCQPILGHNTVFWYRQTMMQGLELLAYFRNRAPLDDSGMPKDRFSAEMPDATLATLKIQPSEPRDSAVYFCASGPPGPGATYEQYFGPGTRLTVT.

The chain joins TRBV6-4 to TRBJ2-3; weak D call: TRBD2 (6 bases). The V gene lost 0 bases and the J gene lost 5 bases, with 6 bases spanning the gap. Per the germline V gene, CDR1 is MRHNA and CDR2 is SNTAGT. This CDR3 region has 13 residues. This CDR3 reads CASSDSGGDTQYF. CDR3 nucleotides: TGTGCCAGCAGTGACTCGGGGGGAGATACGCAGTATTTT.

The CDR3 coding sequence is TGTGCCAGCCTTTGGGACAGGGCTCGATATGGCTACACCTTC. This translates into CASLWDRARYGYTF. The V gene is TRBV27, the J gene TRBJ1-2, with 9 bases identical to TRBD1. CDR1 is MNHEY and CDR2 is SMNVEV in the germline V gene (reference sequence). V lost 8 bases and J lost 5; bases outside the gene matches: 9. This CDR3 contains 14 residues.

The rearrangement links TRBV30 to TRBJ2-2; D not certain. Looked up from germline, CDR1 is GTSNPN and CDR2 is SVGIG (reference sequence). The length of the CDR3 is 14 residues. The V gene lost 7 bases and the J gene lost 0 bases, with 12 bases spanning the gap. The CDR3 sequence: CASWGQANTGELFF. In DNA form, the CDR3 reads TGTGCCTCGTGGGGTCAGGCGAACACCGGGGAGCTGTTTTTT. The complete variable domain, with remaining parts taken from reference TRBV30 and TRBJ2-2, reads SQTIHQWPATLVQPVGSPLSLECTVEGTSNPNLYWYRQAAGRGLQLLFYSVGIGQISSEVPQNLSASRPQDRQFILSSKKLLLSDSGFYLCASWGQANTGELFFGEGSRLTVL.

This clone has just a few counts. The chain uses TRBV19 and TRBJ1-5; D uncertain. The CDR3 length is 14 residues. Trimming cost V 3 bases and J 7 bases, with 13 bases left between them. Germline CDR1 reads LNHDA; CDR2 reads SQIVND (reference sequence). The CDR3 DNA follows: TGTGCCAGTAGTATTGGGAACCGAAACCAGCCCCAGCATTTT. This gives the protein CASSIGNRNQPQHF.

The rearrangement joins TRBV5-1 to TRBJ1-2; 7 nucleotides line up with TRBD1. The CDR3 spans 16 residues. Trimming at V came to 0 bases and at J to 0 bases, leaving 5 bases not matched to a gene. Germline CDR1 SGHRS, CDR2 YFSETQ. CDR3 DNA: TGCGCCAGCAGCTTGGGGGGGACAGCGGCTAACTATGGCTACACCTTC. The encoded protein is CASSLGGTAANYGYTF.

V is TRBV7-3 and J is TRBJ2-1; maybe TRBD1 (6 bases). Germline values: CDR1 SGHTA, CDR2 FQGTGA. Trimming stripped 2 bases from V and 6 bases from J, with 11 bases between. CDR3 length equals 14 residues. The CDR3 DNA reads TGTGCCAGCAGCTTAGGGGGCGCGAGCAATGAGCAGTTCTTC. It encodes CASSLGGASNEQFF. Complete variable domain (other parts from reference TRBV7-3 and TRBJ2-1): GAGVSQTPSNKVTEKGKYVELRCDPISGHTALYWYRQSLGQGPEFLIYFQGTGAADDSGLPNDRFFAVRPEGSVSTLKIQRTERGDSAVYLCASSLGGASNEQFFGPGTRLTVL.

The V gene is TRBV18, the J gene TRBJ2-3, with TRBD1 as a possible D gene (5 bases). Trimming stripped 2 bases from V and 2 bases from J, with 8 bases between. Germline CDR1 KGHSH, CDR2 LQKENI. This CDR3 comprises 14 residues. The CDR3 reads CASSPGASTDTQYF. The DNA for the CDR3 is TGTGCCAGCTCACCAGGGGCGTCCACAGATACGCAGTATTTT.

The chain uses TRBV30 and TRBJ1-1; maybe TRBD1 (5 bases). This CDR3 contains 11 residues. V dropped 2 bases and J dropped 6 bases, with 7 bases sitting between them. Looked up from germline, CDR1 is GTSNPN and CDR2 is SVGIG (reference sequence). Here the CDR3 DNA reads TGTGCCTGGAGTTCGACAGCTGAAGCTTTCTTT. This gives the protein CAWSSTAEAFF.

This clone was seen just once. This sequence joins TRBV5-1 and TRBJ1-1; no definite D call. The length of the CDR3 is 14 residues. Trimming removed 2 bases at V and 3 bases at J, with 11 bases between. Germline loops: CDR1 SGHRS, CDR2 YFSETQ. The CDR3: CASSLNGWDTEAFF. The CDR3 bases are TGCGCCAGCAGCTTAAATGGGTGGGACACTGAAGCTTTCTTT.

The gene calls are TRBV5-4 and TRBJ1-1; 9 nucleotides match TRBD1. CDR3 length: 15 residues. V lost 1 base, J lost 6 bases, and 7 bases stayed unmatched. Germline CDR1 SGHNT, CDR2 YYREEE (reference sequence). CDR3: CASSLITGTGPEAFF. Written as DNA, the CDR3 is TGTGCCAGCAGCTTGATAACCGGGACAGGGCCTGAAGCTTTCTTT. Based on the CDR3 plus reference TRBV5-4 and TRBJ1-1, the full variable domain is ETGVTQSPTHLIKTRGQQVTLRCSSQSGHNTVSWYQQALGQGPQFIFQYYREEENGRGNFPPRFSGLQFPNYSSELNVNALELDDSALYLCASSLITGTGPEAFFGQGTRLTVV.

The J gene is TRBJ2-3, the V gene TRBV4-2, with a tentative D call TRBD2 (6 bases). CDR1 and CDR2 (germline): LGHNA, YNFKEQ. This CDR3 has 15 amino acids. The ends were cut back, 3 bases at V and 5 bases at J, with 15 bases in the middle. The CDR3 sequence: CASSQGLETGDTQYF. In DNA, the CDR3 is TGTGCCAGCAGCCAGGGACTCGAAACTGGAGATACGCAGTATTTT.

V and J are TRBV30 and TRBJ1-4; TRBD1 agrees at 7 bases. The CDR3 runs to 15 residues. Trimming removed 3 bases from V and 6 bases from J; junction bases left unmatched: 10. Germline V gene lookup returns CDR1 GTSNPN and CDR2 SVGIG (reference sequence). In DNA, the CDR3 is TGTGCCTGGAGCCGAACGACAGGGTGGGATGAAAAACTGTTTTTT. Encoded protein: CAWSRTTGWDEKLFF.

V usage is TRBV5-1 and J usage is TRBJ2-5, with TRBD2 matching 7 bases. In germline, CDR1 is SGHRS, CDR2 YFSETQ. The V and J ends lost 0 bases and 2 bases, in that order; junction bases with no gene match: 7. This CDR3 is built from 16 residues. The CDR3 DNA is TGCGCCAGCAGCTTGGCGCCAGCGGGGAGGCAAGAGACCCAGTACTTC. This encodes CASSLAPAGRQETQYF.